This T cell receptor beta chain was sequenced in a study of a mutant IDH1 vaccine in newly diagnosed glioma. The time point here: week 47, end of study. Every single dose of the vaccine, 300 ug of mutant IDH1 20-mer peptide, came with topical imiquimod. Those who donated had recent WHO grade 3 or 4 IDH1-mutant, ATRX-lost astrocytomas. Clones were sequenced by immunoSEQ multiplex PCR, and TCRdb holds only the in-frame ones, with some missing. The sample lists tens of thousands of clones, more than 70% occurring once. This clone showed up just once. Its cognate antigen is unknown. This material consisted of PBMCs, taken from a glioma patient whose treatment included an IDH1 peptide vaccine. This TCR derives from a man aged 35 to 55 with glioma.

The CDR3 nucleotides read TGTGCCAGTGGGCAGGGTTATGGCTACACCTTC. Its protein product is CASGQGYGYTF. V usage is TRBV19 and J usage is TRBJ1-2, with D possibly TRBD1 on 5 matching bases. Germline CDR1 LNHDA, CDR2 SQIVND (reference sequence). This CDR3 contains 11 residues. Trimming took 8 bases from V and 5 from J, leaving 9 bases between them.